This T cell receptor (beta chain) originates from a study of blood T cell repertoires in COVID-19. For the study at large: There were acute and convalescent COVID-19 samples, and they came from the United States, Italy and Spain. In each case, the material was cDNA or gDNA derived from T cells, B-cell-depleted T cells, or PBMCs.

Source study methods: Amplified reference gene primers provided the basis for estimating nucleated cell counts. Method: immunoSEQ multiplex PCR; TCRdb's copy keeps in-frame clones and lacks some. V and J calls and clone size are given by that table; D and trimming were obtained from the DNA. The sample lists about 240,000 clones, about 80% occurring once. The CDR3 has 15 amino acids. Germline lookup yields CDR1 SNHLY and CDR2 FYNNEI. J lost 1 base, V lost 6 bases, and 6 bases had no gene match. This sequence joins TRBV2 and TRBJ2-5, with 9 bases lining up with TRBD1. The sequence was collected from a man aged 25 to 40 who had recovered from COVID-19. Material for sequencing was peripheral blood. CDR3 in amino acids: CASRHRGHPQETQYF. The CDR3, as DNA: TGTGCCAGCAGACACAGGGGGCACCCCCAAGAGACCCAGTACTTC.